Below, 8 T cell receptor beta chains from the same sample are listed, as sequenced in a study of T cell clonality in common variable immunodeficiency. Here immunoSEQ multiplex PCR was the method, and the copy in TCRdb shows in-frame clones only, minus some. This table holds roughly 34,000 clones with no singletons; the top ten claim over 0.95%. The sample consisted of peripheral blood mononuclear cells. These receptors were obtained from a person aged 18-70 years in good health.

This clone was counted at least ten times. The read gets to within 3 residues of the CDR3 end, and the germline J gene fills in the rest. V gene TRBV6-2 or TRBV6-3 combines with J gene TRBJ2-7; weak D call: TRBD1 (6 bases). V lost 8 bases, J lost 2 bases, and 22 bases lay in between. CDR3 length equals 16 residues. CDR1 is MNHEY and CDR2 is SVGEGT in the germline V gene. The CDR3: CASVVGPRTETYEQYF. CDR3 bases read: TGTGCCAGCGTCGTAGGGCCCCGGACAGAAACCTACGAG.

This clone was seen repeatedly, ten times or more. The CDR3 goes on 3 residues after the read ends, and that part is filled in from the germline J gene. This sequence joins TRBV18 and TRBJ2-7; D is unresolved. The CDR3 loop spans 13 amino acids. The ends were cut back, 0 bases at V and 3 bases at J, with 6 bases in the middle. Germline V gene lookup returns CDR1 KGHSH and CDR2 LQKENI. Incomplete CDR3 DNA: TGTGCCAGCTCACCACCGGCAGTCTACGAG. This sequence encodes CASSPPAVYE. The whole CDR3 sequence reads CASSPPAVYEQYF. The variable domain in full, completed from reference TRBV18 and TRBJ2-7, reads NAGVMQNPRHLVRRRGQEARLRCSPMKGHSHVYWYRQLPEEGLKFMVYLQKENIIDESGMPKERFSAEFPKEGPSILRIQQVVRGDSAAYFCASSPPAVYEQYFGPGTRLTVT.

Comments on this clone: The read ends 3 residues early relative to the CDR3; the germline J gene fills the gap. The chain is built from TRBV25-1 and TRBJ2-7, with TRBD1 identical over 8 bases. The CDR3 extends over 15 amino acids. Trimming at V came to 5 bases and at J to 3 bases, leaving 9 bases not matched to a gene. Per germline, CDR1 MGHDK and CDR2 SYGVNS. The CDR3 sequence is CASSPSNRGVYEQYF. The sequenced part of the CDR3 DNA is TGTGCCAGCAGTCCCTCTAACAGGGGGGTCTACGAG.

This clone appeared many times. Coverage ceases 3 residues before the CDR3 finishes, and the germline J gene fills in the end. The J gene is TRBJ2-5, the V gene TRBV20-1, with 12 bases lining up with TRBD2. The V segment lost 2 bases and the J segment 5 bases; nucleotides outside the gene matches: 6. CDR3 length equals 15 residues. Germline-derived CDR1 and CDR2 are DFQATT and SNEGSKA (reference sequence). CDR3 DNA (partial): TGCAGTGCTAGACCTCGGACTAGCGGGGCGGAGACC. Translated, it gives CSARPRTSGAET. The complete CDR3 protein is CSARPRTSGAETQYF.

This clone was observed many times. The sequenced fragment ends 3 residues before the CDR3 boundary, so the rest is inferred from the germline J gene. The rearrangement uses TRBV12-3 or TRBV12-4 and TRBJ1-2; 9 bases match TRBD1. This CDR3 has 14 residues. The trim removed 1 base at V and 7 bases at J, leaving 4 bases unmatched. The chain's CDR3 is CASSLGDRVGGYTF. CDR3 DNA, as far as it was read: TGTGCCAGCAGTTTAGGGGACAGGGTGGGTGGC.

This clone was seen at least ten times. The read falls 3 residues short of the CDR3 end, and the missing part is taken from the germline J gene. The J gene is TRBJ2-5, the V gene TRBV29-1, with D maybe TRBD1 (5 bases). Deletions cut 6 bases from V and 1 base from J, with 15 bases between. Looked up from germline, CDR1 is SQVTM and CDR2 is ANQGSEA. The CDR3 runs 14 residues. The CDR3 reads CSVSGISLQETQYF. The CDR3 DNA, read in part, is TGCAGCGTGTCAGGGATATCCCTCCAAGAGACC.

There are many counts of this clone. The observed sequence ends 3 residues before the CDR3 terminus, with the missing tail filled in from the germline J gene. The chain joins TRBV12-5 to TRBJ2-1; possible D gene TRBD1, 5 bases. V gave up 5 bases and J gave up 8 bases, with 19 bases separating them. Germline V gene lookup returns CDR1 LGHNT and CDR2 FRNRAP. The CDR3 consists of 15 residues. This CDR3 reads CASGISRVASDEQFF. CDR3 bases read: TGTGCTAGTGGTATCTCCAGGGTTGCGTCGGATGAG.

To note about this clone: Since a much larger clone is just one base distant, this may be a read error. The read ends 3 residues early relative to the CDR3; the germline J gene fills the gap. The V gene is TRBV10-2, the J gene TRBJ1-1; 7 bases match TRBD1. Germline assignment: CDR1 WSHSY and CDR2 SAAADI. This CDR3 comprises 13 residues. The V and J ends lost 8 bases and 7 bases, in that order; junction bases with no gene match: 10. The covered CDR3 bases are TGCGCCAGCGGAAGAAGACAGGGCCATGAA. Its translation: CASGRRQGHE. The whole CDR3 sequence reads CASGRRQGHEAFF.